This T cell receptor (beta chain) was sequenced during a study of OX40 agonist ivuxolimab in advanced cancers. Study context: Patients' therapy was ivuxolimab, an antibody that acts as an agonist of OX40 (CD134). Partial responses occurred in Three dose-escalation patients, one with hepatocellular carcinoma and two with cutaneous melanoma. Study-wide results and caveats: Part of the nonresponder group also had normalized T-cell clonal expansion that was low.

CDR3 size: 13 residues. Germline V gene sequence: CDR1 SGHTA, CDR2 FQGNSA. Trimming cost V 4 bases and J 4 bases, with 7 bases left between them. About this clone: Antigen unknown.

The assay was immunoSEQ multiplex PCR, and TCRdb's table has in-frame clones only and misses some. The table shows about 92,000 clones, with approximately 80% occurring only once. The source is an adult with an advanced solid tumor such as melanoma, head and neck, liver or kidney cancer. The chain uses TRBV7-2 and TRBJ2-2; D gene uncertain. The source material was CD4+ or CD8+ T cells sorted from blood, sampled in a trial of the OX40 agonist ivuxolimab. The CDR3 protein is CASSSSFTGELFF. CDR3 bases: TGTGCCAGCAGCTCGAGCTTCACCGGGGAGCTGTTTTTT.